These 9 T cell receptor beta chains were sequenced from one sample in a study of T cell repertoires in cytomegalovirus infection. TCRdb itself ran the reads through MiXCR, one entry per CDR3 protein. The repertoire has 45,000 to 55,000 distinct CDR3 sequences, about a fifth of them found once; the top ten carry about 48%. Their recognized antigens are unknown. Here the sequenced sample was CD8+ T cells from cultured PBMCs, taken from culture after CMV antigen stimulation. The receptors were gathered from a human donor in good health (CMV status not recorded). Some clones in this sample may be carry-over from other donors' samples.

This clonotype was recorded a few times. The V and J genes are TRBV4-3 and TRBJ2-2, with D unresolved. With 0 bases removed from V and 2 bases from J, the gap between germline ends came to 16 bases. Germline loops: CDR1 LGHNA, CDR2 YSLEER. The CDR3 length is 18 residues. The CDR3 DNA follows: TGCGCCAGCAGCCAAGATCTCCACAGCCTAACCAACACCGGGGAGCTGTTTTTT. This gives the protein CASSQDLHSLTNTGELFF.

The sample holds a few counts of this clonotype. The genes are TRBV20-1 and TRBJ1-2; the match to TRBD1 covers 9 bases. Trimming at V came to 8 bases and at J to 7 bases, leaving 11 bases not matched to a gene. The germline V gene encodes CDR1 DFQATT and CDR2 SNEGSKA (reference sequence). This CDR3 region has 13 residues. CDR3 sequence: CSSTGQGTFGYTF. CDR3 in DNA: TGCAGTTCCACGGGACAGGGTACTTTTGGCTACACCTTC.

This chain joins TRBV15 and TRBJ1-2; D might be TRBD1 (5 bases). Trimming took 0 bases from V and 4 from J, leaving 12 bases between them. CDR1 is LNHNV and CDR2 is YYDKDF in the germline V gene (reference sequence). This CDR3 comprises 15 residues. The CDR3 DNA reads TGTGCCACCAGCAGAGATAAGGGACTGGGCTATGGCTACACCTTC. Protein product: CATSRDKGLGYGYTF.

In its sample, this clonotype was seen a few times. The V and J genes are TRBV6-2 or TRBV6-3 and TRBJ2-4; D assignment may be TRBD1 or TRBD2 (5 bases each). Trimming took off 6 bases at V and 0 bases at J, with 15 bases between the two ends. The CDR3 has 16 amino acids. Germline loops: CDR1 MNHEY, CDR2 SVGEGT. CDR3 residues: CASSSGTDLAKNIQYF. CDR3 sequence (DNA): TGTGCCAGCAGCTCCGGGACGGACCTAGCCAAAAACATTCAGTACTTC.

This clonotype was counted a few times. The rearrangement joins TRBV6-5 to TRBJ2-2; a possible D gene is TRBD2 (5 bases). Trimming removed 6 bases from V and 2 bases from J, with 16 bases in between. Germline CDR1 reads MNHEY; CDR2 reads SVGAGI. This CDR3 has 16 residues. The CDR3 DNA is TGTGCCAGCAGCCCCGGCCGGACTGCAAACACCGGGGAGCTGTTTTTT. Amino acid sequence: CASSPGRTANTGELFF.

V is TRBV7-9 and J is TRBJ1-1; no definite D call. Germline V lookup: CDR1 SEHNR, CDR2 FQNEAQ (reference sequence). The CDR3 runs to 16 residues. V lost 5 bases, J lost 2 bases, and 18 bases lay in between. CDR3 in amino acids: CASSPLLEGTNTEAFF. The DNA of the CDR3 is TGTGCCAGCAGCCCCCTCCTAGAGGGTACAAACACTGAAGCTTTCTTT. The variable domain in full, with the rest retrieved from reference TRBV7-9 and TRBJ1-1, is DTGVSQNPRHKITKRGQNVTFRCDPISEHNRLYWYRQTLGQGPEFLTYFQNEAQLEKSRLLSDRFSAERPKGSFSTLEIQRTEQGDSAMYLCASSPLLEGTNTEAFFGQGTRLTVV.

This clonotype was detected ten times or more. The chain has TRBV9 and TRBJ2-2; no firm D call. Trimming took 1 base from V and 7 from J, leaving 14 bases between them. The CDR3 sequence is 15 residues long. CDR1 is SGDLS, CDR2 YYNGEE, per germline. In DNA, the CDR3 is TGTGCCAGCAGCGTAACAATCAAGGGCCACGGGGAGCTGTTTTTT. Residues: CASSVTIKGHGELFF.

This clonotype turned up a few times. This CDR3 reads CSVDGLKQGDRFLPDTQYF. The CDR3 DNA reads TGCAGCGTTGACGGGCTTAAACAGGGGGACAGGTTCCTTCCAGATACGCAGTATTTT. This chain links TRBV29-1 with TRBJ2-3, with TRBD1 matching over 8 bases. The CDR3 is 19 amino acids. With 3 bases clipped from V and 4 bases from J, the junction kept 21 bases outside the gene matches. CDR1 and CDR2 (germline): SQVTM, ANQGSEA.

This clonotype occurred many times. In DNA form, the CDR3 reads TGTGCCAGCAGTGAAGCTGGACAGGGGGTCCGGGAGACCCAGTACTTC. It codes for CASSEAGQGVRETQYF. The J gene is TRBJ2-5, the V gene TRBV6-1, with 10 positions matching TRBD1. CDR3 length: 16 amino acids. The J segment lost 5 bases and the V segment lost 0 bases, leaving 6 bases of the junction unmatched. The germline V gene encodes CDR1 MNHNS and CDR2 SASEGT.